The 15 T cell receptor beta chains listed next were all sequenced from one sample in a study of cytomegalovirus exposure and HLA in healthy donors. PCR primers comprised 60 Vbeta and 13 Jbeta primers. Sequencing used immunoSEQ multiplex PCR; TCRdb keeps in-frame clones, though not all of them. The table lists 88,000 or so clones, around 60% of them singletons. The sequencing sample was made of PBMCs. The origin of the receptors is a male donor in good health and CMV-seropositive.

V gene TRBV5-4 combines with J gene TRBJ1-6; TRBD1 matches at 7 bases. The V gene's germline CDR1 is SGHNT and CDR2 YYREEE (reference sequence). This CDR3 contains 14 residues. The V segment lost 2 bases and the J segment 7 bases; nucleotides outside the gene matches: 3. The CDR3, as DNA: TGTGCCAGCAGCTTCATAGGGGGCAATTCACCCCTCCACTTT. Its protein is CASSFIGGNSPLHF.

For the CDR3, the DNA is TGTGCCAGCAGCTCCCGGACTAGCGGGGCGCCAGATACGCAGTATTTT. Its protein is CASSSRTSGAPDTQYF. The chain couples TRBV7-9 to TRBJ2-3, with 12 nucleotides matching TRBD2. The CDR3 spans 16 residues. Germline-derived CDR1 and CDR2 are SEHNR and FQNEAQ (reference sequence). V shed 4 bases and J 4 bases; nucleotides not matched to a gene: 6.

The chain is built from TRBV5-1 and TRBJ2-7, with TRBD2 as a possible D gene (5 bases). Germline V gives CDR1 SGHRS, CDR2 YFSETQ. The CDR3 has 14 residues. V lost 4 bases, J lost 1 base, and 12 bases lay in between. DNA of the CDR3: TGCGCCAGCAGCCGGGAACGGAGTTCCTACGAGCAGTACTTC. Translation gives CASSRERSSYEQYF.

This chain links TRBV9 with TRBJ2-7; D uncertain. Germline CDR1 reads SGDLS; CDR2 reads YYNGEE. V was clipped by 0 bases and J by 1 base, with 5 bases between them. The length of the CDR3 is 13 residues. The CDR3 sequence is CASSVDGSYEQYF. CDR3 nucleotides: TGTGCCAGCAGCGTAGACGGGTCCTACGAGCAGTACTTC.

Note on this clone: One junction end disagrees with the germline gene, perhaps due to a read error. The chain is built from TRBV29-1 and TRBJ1-2; 9 nucleotides agree with TRBD1. CDR3 length equals 14 residues. The germline V gene encodes CDR1 SQVTM and CDR2 ANQGSEA. As DNA, the CDR3 is TGCAGCGTCGAAAAGAGGGGACAGGGCAATGGCTACCCCTTC. This encodes CSVEKRGQGNGYPF.

This clone was picked up a small number of times. The CDR3 DNA follows: TGTGCCTGGAGTGGGGGACAGAAGAAGACCCAGTACTTC. Its protein is CAWSGGQKKTQYF. V gene TRBV30 combines with J gene TRBJ2-5; TRBD1 matches 7 bases. The V gene end was trimmed by 1 base and the J gene end by 6 bases; junction bases not matched to a gene: 5. The CDR3 length is 13 residues. Germline assignment: CDR1 GTSNPN and CDR2 SVGIG (reference sequence).

This clone has just a few counts. The V gene is TRBV6-5, the J gene TRBJ1-5; D call uncertain. CDR3 length: 14 amino acids. The germline gives CDR1 MNHEY, CDR2 SVGAGI. The germline V and J ends were trimmed by 5 bases and 7 bases, with 15 bases remaining between them. CDR3 amino acids: CASSPLEAAQPQHF. DNA of the CDR3: TGTGCCAGCAGTCCCCTCGAGGCAGCCCAGCCCCAGCATTTT.

This clone showed up just a few times. This chain connects TRBV27 to TRBJ2-3; 9 bases fit TRBD2. CDR1 MNHEY and CDR2 SMNVEV come from the germline V gene (reference sequence). Unmatched junction bases numbered 11, after V lost 8 bases and J lost 5 bases. The CDR3 runs to 15 residues. DNA for the CDR3: TGTGCCAGCGGGGGAGAGGCGGGGGGGGTAGATACGCAGTATTTT. Translation gives CASGGEAGGVDTQYF.

This clone has just a few counts. The V and J genes are TRBV5-6 and TRBJ1-1; D uncertain. This CDR3 is built from 14 residues. Per the germline V gene, CDR1 is SGHDT and CDR2 is YYEEEE. The V gene lost 1 base and the J gene lost 9 bases, with 16 bases spanning the gap. The CDR3: CASSLRIREGKAFF. The CDR3 nucleotides read TGTGCCAGCAGCTTGAGGATTCGGGAGGGCAAAGCTTTCTTT.

V is TRBV27 and J is TRBJ1-3; 7 positions agree with TRBD1. The J segment lost 4 bases and the V segment lost 7 bases, leaving 7 bases of the junction unmatched. The CDR3 loop spans 14 amino acids. Per the germline V gene, CDR1 is MNHEY and CDR2 is SMNVEV (reference sequence). The CDR3 region is CASILGTDGNTIYF. The CDR3 DNA follows: TGTGCCAGCATCCTGGGGACAGACGGAAACACCATATATTTT.

The gene calls are TRBV5-4 and TRBJ2-3; D is possibly TRBD1 (6 bases). This CDR3 spans 14 amino acids. Trimming took off 4 bases at V and 3 bases at J, with 12 bases between the two ends. Germline CDR1 reads SGHNT; CDR2 reads YYREEE (reference sequence). The CDR3 sequence: CASSLQGETDTQYF. In DNA, the CDR3 is TGTGCCAGCAGCCTACAGGGAGAAACAGATACGCAGTATTTT.

The genes are TRBV30 and TRBJ2-2; the match to TRBD2 covers 8 bases. The junction had 11 bases not matched to a gene; V was cut back by 0 bases and J by 5 bases. Looked up from germline, CDR1 is GTSNPN and CDR2 is SVGIG (reference sequence). This CDR3 comprises 17 residues. Here the CDR3 reads CAWSVRGRGALTGELFF. CDR3 in DNA: TGTGCCTGGAGTGTACGCGGGCGGGGGGCCTTAACCGGGGAGCTGTTTTTT.

The chain links TRBV5-1 to TRBJ2-6; D is ambiguous. Germline loops: CDR1 SGHRS, CDR2 YFSETQ. Trimming removed 6 bases from V and 2 bases from J, with 12 bases in between. This CDR3 has 15 amino acids. CDR3 loop: CASTRSNPGANVLTF. CDR3 DNA: TGCGCCAGCACCAGGTCCAACCCTGGGGCCAACGTCCTGACTTTC.

This clone has only a few counts. This chain uses TRBV28 with TRBJ1-4; D is perhaps TRBD1 (5 bases). CDR1 and CDR2 from the germline V gene are MDHEN and SYDVKM. V shed 6 bases and J shed 0 bases, with 11 bases lying between them. The CDR3 covers 15 residues. CDR3 residues: CASSKGIATNEKLFF. The CDR3 coding sequence is TGTGCCAGCAGCAAGGGGATTGCAACTAATGAAAAACTGTTTTTT.

The chain uses TRBV19 and TRBJ2-5; 10 positions match TRBD1. CDR3 length: 14 amino acids. The germline V gene encodes CDR1 LNHDA and CDR2 SQIVND (reference sequence). The V gene end was trimmed by 6 bases and the J gene end by 5 bases; junction bases not matched to a gene: 6. CDR3 loop: CASRRDRGGETQYF. For the CDR3, the DNA is TGTGCCAGTAGGCGGGACAGGGGAGGGGAGACCCAGTACTTC.